This TCR beta chain stems from a study of regulatory T cells in long-lasting Graves disease. Findings and limits, study-wide: Since the sample size was small, accuracy may have been reduced. In persistent patients, shared public clonotypes (around 2,500) outnumbered those in new patients (roughly 870). It was peripheral blood alone, not thyroid tissue, that was studied.

This clonotype was recorded many times. Its antigen is unknown. V lost 4 bases and J lost 1, with 14 bases in between. Germline CDR1 reads SGDLS; CDR2 reads YYNGEE. This CDR3 contains 15 residues. Time point here: newly diagnosed GD, antithyroid drugs for less than 3 months. Construction of the TCR library relied on RNA isolated from PBMCs. Arm-PCR of CDR3 regions and iRepertoire HTBI primers were used to build TCR beta libraries. One entry per CDR3 protein results from TCRdb running MiXCR on the multiplex PCR reads. The data hold over 350,000 distinct CDR3 sequences, with 15% observed a single time. These same records also appear under a second study, on T cells in Graves' hyperthyroidism and ophthalmopathy.

The J gene is TRBJ1-1, the V gene TRBV9; a possible D gene is TRBD1 (5 bases). This clonotype was obtained from a woman aged 40 to 50 with Graves disease. The sample was peripheral blood mononuclear cells (PBMCs), taken at new diagnosis, from a patient treated with antithyroid drugs. CDR3 bases: TGTGCCAGCAGCCCACAAGGGGACCCGAACACTGAAGCTTTCTTT. Translated: CASSPQGDPNTEAFF.